This T cell receptor beta chain was sequenced in a study of identical twins. Using its own MiXCR run on the 5' RACE reads, TCRdb lists one record per CDR3 protein. The sample records approximately 670,000 distinct CDR3 sequences, approximately 6.1% being singletons. This clonotype occurred a few times. What it binds is not known. This CDR3 contains 17 residues. The germline V gene has CDR1 SEHNR and CDR2 FQNEAQ (reference sequence). V was cut by 0 bases and J by 1 base, with 14 bases left in between. Whole-study findings and limits: In beta out-of-frame sequences, the excess sharing between twins was weaker. Insertions were fewer in abundant cord blood beta clonotypes, whereas memory repertoires showed none of this pattern. It was out-of-frame TCR alpha sharing in monozygotic twins that models underestimated.

Material for sequencing was naive T cells sorted from blood. This receptor was taken from a man aged 18-30 years in good health. This rearrangement joins TRBV7-9 to TRBJ2-3; D remains ambiguous. The CDR3 nucleotides are TGTGCCAGCAGCTTAGCTCGTTCAAGTCAAGGCACAGATACGCAGTATTTT. Encoded protein: CASSLARSSQGTDTQYF. Combining the CDR3 with reference TRBV7-9 and TRBJ2-3 gives the whole variable domain DTGVSQNPRHKITKRGQNVTFRCDPISEHNRLYWYRQTLGQGPEFLTYFQNEAQLEKSRLLSDRFSAERPKGSFSTLEIQRTEQGDSAMYLCASSLARSSQGTDTQYFGPGTRLTVL.